This T cell receptor beta chain was identified in a study of T cells in Graves' hyperthyroidism and ophthalmopathy. The overall study: Any treatment followed the collection of peripheral blood at initial diagnosis.

This clonotype has ten or more counts. Antigen: not known. PBMCs were collected from an approximately 10 ml volume of fresh peripheral blood. TCR beta CDR3 regions were amplified from RNA transcripts. When the TCR CDR3 underwent first-round RT-PCR, the HTBI primer set was used. TCRdb reprocessed the multiplex PCR reads via MiXCR and lists one record per CDR3 protein. The repertoire consists of over 350,000 distinct CDR3 sequences, with about a fifth occurring once and the leading ten covering around 40%. Study-level points and caveats: Researchers report that a 13 V-J model separated ophthalmopathy from stable hyperthyroidism.

The germline V gene encodes CDR1 SEHNR and CDR2 FQNEAQ (reference sequence). J was trimmed by 4 bases and V by 5 bases; bases with no gene match: 14. This CDR3 is built from 17 residues. The sequencing input was blood. The origin of this receptor is a man between 18 and 35 years old with Graves' ophthalmopathy. This rearrangement joins TRBV7-9 to TRBJ2-7; 10 bases are shared with TRBD1. CDR3 amino acids: CASSPAFGDRGTYEQYF. The CDR3 nucleotides are TGTGCCAGCAGCCCTGCCTTTGGGGACAGGGGCACGTACGAGCAGTACTTC.